This T cell receptor (beta chain) was captured in a study of T cells after yellow fever vaccination. Study results and limitations: The presence of abundant clonotypes contaminating from the bulk population was possible in FACS-sorted repertoires.

A single record per CDR3 protein comes from TCRdb applying MiXCR to the 5' RACE reads. Here the sample spans hundreds of thousands of distinct CDR3 sequences, around 13% being singletons. This clonotype occurred a few times. As yet, its antigen is unknown. The CDR3 runs to 14 residues. Trimming stripped 4 bases from V and 0 bases from J, with 4 bases between. Germline CDR1 MNHNS, CDR2 SASEGT. The chain links TRBV6-1 to TRBJ2-6, with D unclear. The clonotype originates from a man between 18 and 35 years old who received the YFV17D yellow fever vaccine. The input for sequencing was CD4+ T cells sorted from PBMCs, taken 15 days after the yellow fever booster vaccination. CDR3 residues: CASSVFSGANVLTF. The CDR3 nucleotides read TGTGCCAGCAGTGTGTTCTCTGGGGCCAACGTCCTGACTTTC.